This T cell receptor beta chain was sequenced in a study of Ad26.COV2.S vaccination and SARS-CoV-2 variants. The study, taken as a whole, reports: After vaccination, substantial breadth of spike-specific CD8+ and CD4+ responses was reported.

With respect to this clone: The antigen is unknown.

The method was immunoSEQ multiplex PCR; TCRdb's version includes in-frame clones alone and lacks a portion of them. The sample records 350,000 to 450,000 clones, around 82% being singletons. Looked up from germline, CDR1 is SNHLY and CDR2 is FYNNEI. Trimming took off 3 bases at V and 8 bases at J, with 13 bases between the two ends. This CDR3 has 13 residues. Treatment given: approximately 18 received Ad26.COV2.S at low or high dose, single or two shots; a few received placebo; per-sample allocation not given. Sample collection was performed on day 63 after the first vaccine or placebo injection. This rearrangement joins TRBV2 to TRBJ1-2, with D maybe TRBD1 (5 bases). The source of this sequence is a person aged 18-60 years who received the Ad26.COV2.S COVID-19 vaccine or a placebo. The sequencing used peripheral blood, collected in a trial of Ad26.COV2.S vaccine versus placebo. Written as DNA, the CDR3 is TGTGCCAGCAGTGAGTTAGGGTCAGGGGGCTACACCTTC. This gives the protein CASSELGSGGYTF.